These 19 T cell receptor beta chains came from one sample sequenced in a study of shared clonotypes between healthy human individuals. The table came from immunoSEQ multiplex PCR; TCRdb's copy has only in-frame clones and leaves some out. In the table there are some 2,400,000 clones, more than 90% of which are singletons. Sequenced material: naive CD4+ T cells sorted from blood. Subset defined: CD45RA+ positively selected. Source of these receptors: a man aged 18 to 30 in good health.

As to this clone: One end of the junction does not line up with germline, which may come from a read error. CDR3: CASSLGLTDTQYF. As DNA, the CDR3 is TGTGCTAGCAGCTTAGGACTTACAGATACGCAGTATTTT. The V call is TRBV7-7, the J call TRBJ2-3, with D perhaps TRBD2 (5 bases). The CDR3 has 13 residues. CDR1 and CDR2 from the germline V gene are SSHAT and FNYEAQ (reference sequence).

This clone was recorded once. This chain links TRBV5-1 with TRBJ1-1, with 9 nucleotides matching TRBD1. The CDR3 extends over 15 amino acids. The germline CDR1 and CDR2 sequences are SGHRS and YFSETQ. J was trimmed by 3 bases and V by 3 bases; bases with no gene match: 6. CDR3 nucleotides: TGCGCCAGCAGCTCACTGACAGGGGGTGACACTGAAGCTTTCTTT. This codes for CASSSLTGGDTEAFF. Filled out from reference TRBV5-1 and TRBJ1-1, the complete variable domain reads KAGVTQTPRYLIKTRGQQVTLSCSPISGHRSVSWYQQTPGQGLQFLFEYFSETQRNKGNFPGRFSGRQFSNSRSEMNVSTLELGDSALYLCASSSLTGGDTEAFFGQGTRLTVV.

The V call is TRBV6-6, the J call TRBJ1-3; D uncertain. V lost 6 bases and J 3 bases, leaving 9 bases between the germline ends. Germline CDR1 is MNHNY and CDR2 is SVGAGI (reference sequence). This CDR3 has 13 residues. CDR3 loop: CASSSRFGNTIYF. The CDR3 DNA follows: TGTGCCAGCAGCTCCCGTTTTGGAAACACCATATATTTT.

The chain links TRBV4-3 to TRBJ1-6; unclear D gene. The germline V gene has CDR1 LGHNA and CDR2 YSLEER. The germline V and J ends were trimmed by 2 bases and 9 bases, with 17 bases remaining between them. This CDR3 contains 16 residues. DNA of the CDR3: TGCGCCAGCAGCCAAATTTTGGGGTGGTCGGGTTCACCCCTCCACTTT. Its translation: CASSQILGWSGSPLHF.

The genes are TRBV6-6 and TRBJ2-7; 8 bases match TRBD2. Germline trimming cut 0 bases from V and 5 bases from J; bases unmatched to any gene: 6. This CDR3 is built from 15 residues. The germline V gene encodes CDR1 MNHNY and CDR2 SVGAGI (reference sequence). CDR3 DNA sequence: TGTGCCAGCAGTTACTCAAGACTAGCGTCCAACGAGCAGTACTTC. Amino acids: CASSYSRLASNEQYF.

The chain carries TRBV7-9 and TRBJ2-3, with D tentatively TRBD1 (5 bases). CDR3 length: 16 residues. The germline CDR1 and CDR2 sequences are SEHNR and FQNEAQ (reference sequence). Trimming took 1 base from V and 2 from J, leaving 13 bases between them. CDR3 sequence reads: CASSLVFAGATDTQYF. DNA of the CDR3: TGTGCCAGCAGCTTAGTGTTTGCTGGGGCCACAGATACGCAGTATTTT. The whole variable domain, filled in from reference TRBV7-9 and TRBJ2-3, reads DTGVSQNPRHKITKRGQNVTFRCDPISEHNRLYWYRQTLGQGPEFLTYFQNEAQLEKSRLLSDRFSAERPKGSFSTLEIQRTEQGDSAMYLCASSLVFAGATDTQYFGPGTRLTVL.

The V gene is TRBV5-1, the J gene TRBJ2-3; TRBD2 aligns across 11 bases. The CDR3 consists of 19 residues. Germline CDR1 SGHRS, CDR2 YFSETQ. V lost 4 bases to trimming and J lost 0 bases; unmatched junction nucleotides: 13. This chain's CDR3 is CASSRLTSGILPSTDTQYF. The CDR3 DNA reads as TGCGCCAGCAGCAGGCTGACTAGCGGGATACTTCCTAGCACAGATACGCAGTATTTT. The entire variable domain, with the rest obtained from reference TRBV5-1 and TRBJ2-3, is as follows: KAGVTQTPRYLIKTRGQQVTLSCSPISGHRSVSWYQQTPGQGLQFLFEYFSETQRNKGNFPGRFSGRQFSNSRSEMNVSTLELGDSALYLCASSRLTSGILPSTDTQYFGPGTRLTVL.

J is TRBJ1-3 and V is TRBV6-1; D unresolved. Trimming left V 2 bases short and J 2 bases short, with 10 bases between. In germline, CDR1 is MNHNS, CDR2 SASEGT. The CDR3 extends over 15 amino acids. The CDR3 bases are TGTGCCAGCAGTGAACTACGGCGAGCTGGAAACACCATATATTTT. It encodes CASSELRRAGNTIYF.

V usage is TRBV4-1 and J usage is TRBJ1-4; no definite D call. V lost 2 bases and J lost 6, with 13 bases in between. The germline V gene encodes CDR1 MGHRA and CDR2 YSYEKL. This CDR3 has 15 amino acids. Here the CDR3 reads CASSQFTPTDEKLFF. As DNA, the CDR3 is TGCGCCAGCAGCCAATTTACCCCGACCGATGAAAAACTGTTTTTT.

The V call is TRBV29-1, the J call TRBJ1-5, with 7 positions matching TRBD1. J was trimmed by 4 bases and V by 6 bases; bases with no gene match: 12. CDR1 and CDR2 (germline): SQVTM, ANQGSEA. The CDR3 spans 15 residues. CDR3 sequence reads: CSVTAGTDYNQPQHF. The CDR3 nucleotides read TGCAGCGTCACCGCCGGGACAGACTATAATCAGCCCCAGCATTTT. The complete variable domain, with remaining parts taken from reference TRBV29-1 and TRBJ1-5, reads SAVISQKPSRDICQRGTSLTIQCQVDSQVTMMFWYRQQPGQSLTLIATANQGSEATYESGFVIDKFPISRPNLTFSTLTVSNMSPEDSSIYLCSVTAGTDYNQPQHFGDGTRLSIL.

V and J are TRBV30 and TRBJ2-1, with 8 bases identical to TRBD1. CDR3 length equals 16 residues. The junction had 9 bases not matched to a gene; V was cut back by 4 bases and J by 1 base. Germline V gives CDR1 GTSNPN, CDR2 SVGIG (reference sequence). The CDR3 loop is CAWIPNRQGSYNEQFF. The CDR3, as DNA: TGTGCCTGGATTCCCAACCGACAGGGGTCCTACAATGAGCAGTTCTTC.

The genes are TRBV27 and TRBJ1-1; 9 bases agree with TRBD1. V shed 10 bases and J 2 bases; nucleotides not matched to a gene: 8. The CDR3 extends over 14 amino acids. Germline V gene lookup returns CDR1 MNHEY and CDR2 SMNVEV (reference sequence). The CDR3 DNA sequence: TGTGCCAAATTAACGGGACAGGGAAACACTGAAGCTTTCTTT. Encoded protein: CAKLTGQGNTEAFF.

The rearrangement uses TRBV2 and TRBJ1-6; D unresolved. The CDR3 is 14 residues long. From germline, CDR1 is SNHLY and CDR2 FYNNEI. V gave up 0 bases and J gave up 8 bases, with 8 bases separating them. The CDR3 sequence: CASSEALTHSPLHF. CDR3 nucleotide sequence: TGTGCCAGCAGTGAAGCTTTGACCCATTCACCCCTCCACTTT.

This chain connects TRBV6-5 to TRBJ2-7; D assignment may be TRBD1 or TRBD2 (5 bases each). CDR1 is MNHEY and CDR2 is SVGAGI in the germline V gene. The CDR3 has 13 amino acids. V lost 1 base, J lost 7 bases, and 11 bases lay in between. CDR3 region: CASSYFTRGEQYF. The CDR3 bases are TGTGCCAGCAGTTACTTTACGAGGGGAGAGCAGTACTTC.

The V and J genes are TRBV5-1 and TRBJ1-4; 8 nucleotides agree with TRBD1. From germline, CDR1 is SGHRS and CDR2 YFSETQ. Losses at the gene ends were 1 base for V and 1 base for J; bases not matched to a gene: 9. CDR3 length equals 18 residues. The CDR3 reads CASSLSKITGGTNEKLFF. CDR3 nucleotides: TGCGCCAGCAGCTTGTCGAAAATCACAGGGGGAACTAATGAAAAACTGTTTTTT.

The rearrangement joins TRBV6-1 to TRBJ1-2; TRBD1 might be the D (5 bases). CDR3 length equals 13 residues. The V end lost 6 bases, the J end lost 7 bases, and 15 bases lay between the germline ends. CDR1 and CDR2 from the germline V gene are MNHNS and SASEGT. DNA of the CDR3: TGTGCCAGCAGAGGGGCCCAGTATAGTGGCTACACCTTC. It encodes CASRGAQYSGYTF.

The rearrangement joins TRBV18 to TRBJ1-6; 10 nucleotides agree with TRBD1. Germline CDR1 reads KGHSH; CDR2 reads LQKENI. The CDR3 extends over 15 amino acids. The J segment lost 7 bases and the V segment lost 4 bases, leaving 4 bases of the junction unmatched. The CDR3, as DNA: TGTGCCAGCTCACAGATGGGACAGGGGAATTCACCCCTCCACTTT. The encoded protein is CASSQMGQGNSPLHF.

The gene calls are TRBV5-1 and TRBJ2-3; 14 bases match TRBD2. The CDR3 loop spans 17 amino acids. Unmatched junction bases numbered 9, after V lost 4 bases and J lost 5 bases. Germline lookup yields CDR1 SGHRS and CDR2 YFSETQ. This chain's CDR3 is CASSAGTSGSILDTQYF. The CDR3 nucleotides read TGCGCCAGCAGCGCAGGGACTAGCGGGAGTATCTTAGATACGCAGTATTTT.

The gene calls are TRBV7-2 and TRBJ2-1, with 10 bases matching TRBD2. The CDR3 runs to 16 residues. The J segment lost 6 bases and the V segment lost 4 bases, leaving 9 bases of the junction unmatched. From germline, CDR1 is SGHTA and CDR2 FQGNSA. The CDR3 is CASSSPPGTSANEQFF. The CDR3 coding sequence is TGTGCCAGCAGCTCGCCCCCCGGGACTAGCGCCAATGAGCAGTTCTTC.